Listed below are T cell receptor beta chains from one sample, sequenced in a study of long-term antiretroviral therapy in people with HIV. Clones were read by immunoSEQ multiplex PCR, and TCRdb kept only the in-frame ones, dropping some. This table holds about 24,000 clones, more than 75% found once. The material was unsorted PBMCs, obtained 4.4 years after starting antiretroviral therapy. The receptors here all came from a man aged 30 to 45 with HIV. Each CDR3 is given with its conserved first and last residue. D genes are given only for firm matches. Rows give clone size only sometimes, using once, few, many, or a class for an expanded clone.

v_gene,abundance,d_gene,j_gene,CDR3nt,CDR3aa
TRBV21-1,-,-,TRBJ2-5,TGTGCCAGCAGCAAAGTCAGTCAAAGAGCTCAAGAGACCCAGTACTTC,CASSKVSQRAQETQYF
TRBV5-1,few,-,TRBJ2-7,TGCGCCAGCAGCTTATCAGGGGCCTACGAGCAGTACTTC,CASSLSGAYEQYF
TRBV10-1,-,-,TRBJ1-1,TGCGCCACCGCTGTAGGGTTGGACACTGAAGCTTTCTTT,CATAVGLDTEAFF
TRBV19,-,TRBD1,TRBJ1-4,TGTGCCAGTAGAGACAGGGGAGACGAAAAACTGTTTTTT,CASRDRGDEKLFF
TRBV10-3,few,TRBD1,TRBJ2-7,TGTGCCATCAGTGCCAGACAGGGAGCAACCTACGAGCAGTACTTC,CAISARQGATYEQYF
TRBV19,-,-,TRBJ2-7,TGTGCCAGTAGTTCAGGGGGGGGACCCTCCTACGAGCAGTACTTC,CASSSGGGPSYEQYF
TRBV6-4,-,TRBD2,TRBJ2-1,TGTGCCAGCAGGCGAGCGGGAGGACCCTACAATGAGCAGTTCTTC,CASRRAGGPYNEQFF
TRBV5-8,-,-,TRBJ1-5,TGTGCCAGCAGCTTTAGAGGGGGGCAGCATAGCAATCAGCCCCAGCATTTT,CASSFRGGQHSNQPQHF
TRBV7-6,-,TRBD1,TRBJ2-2,TGTGCCAGCAGCCCATTCCAGGGGGCGTCCACCGGGGAGCTGTTTTTT,CASSPFQGASTGELFF
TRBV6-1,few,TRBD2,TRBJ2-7,TGTGCCAGCAGTGAAGATCTAGCGGGAGGTTACGAGCAGTACTTC,CASSEDLAGGYEQYF
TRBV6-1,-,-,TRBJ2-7,TGTGCCAGCAGTGAAAACGGACTCACCGAGCAGTACTTC,CASSENGLTEQYF
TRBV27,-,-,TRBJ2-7,TGTGCCAGCCGTTCCGAGGACCACGCCTACGACGAGCAGTACTTC,CASRSEDHAYDEQYF
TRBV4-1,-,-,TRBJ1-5,TGCGCCAGCAGCCTGGGGGGGATGAATCAGCCCCAGCATTTT,CASSLGGMNQPQHF
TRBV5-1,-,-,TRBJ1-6,TGCGCCAGCAGCTTCGAACCTACTTATAATTCACCCCTCCACTTT,CASSFEPTYNSPLHF
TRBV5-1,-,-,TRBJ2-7,TGCGCCAGCAGCTTGGAACCTTACGAGCAGTACTTC,CASSLEPYEQYF
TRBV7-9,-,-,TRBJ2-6,TGTGCCAGCAGCTTATTTACAGGGATCTCTGGGGCCAACGTCCTGACTTTC,CASSLFTGISGANVLTF
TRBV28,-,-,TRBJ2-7,TGTGCCAGCAGTTTATGGACTGAGACAAAGTACGAGCAGTACTTC,CASSLWTETKYEQYF
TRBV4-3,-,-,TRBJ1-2,TGCGCCAGCAGCCAAGATCGGGCAGGGCATGGCTACACCTTC,CASSQDRAGHGYTF
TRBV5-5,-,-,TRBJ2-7,TGTGCCAGCAGCTTCTCCGTGGACTACGAGCAGTACTTC,CASSFSVDYEQYF
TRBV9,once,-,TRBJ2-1,TGTGCCAGCAGCGTAGGGGACAACTCCTACAATGAGCAGTTCTTC,CASSVGDNSYNEQFF
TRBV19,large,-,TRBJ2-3,TGTGCCAGTTCACTTCGGGACCGCTTCACAGATACGCAGTATTTT,CASSLRDRFTDTQYF
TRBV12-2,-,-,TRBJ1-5,TGTGCAAGTCGCCTGACCGCGGAGGTAGGTCAGCCCCAGCATTTT,CASRLTAEVGQPQHF
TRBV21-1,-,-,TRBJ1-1,TGTGCCAGCAGCAATCTACAGACAGGCCTCTCAGTGGGGACTGAAGCTTTCTTT,CASSNLQTGLSVGTEAFF
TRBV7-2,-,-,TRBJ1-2,TGTGCCAGCAGCTCTCCCTTCGTTAGGGGCTACACCTTC,CASSSPFVRGYTF
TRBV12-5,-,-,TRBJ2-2,TGTGCTAGTGGTTTGGCCGGGGACGGTCCCTCTGCCACCGGGGAGCTGTTTTTT,CASGLAGDGPSATGELFF
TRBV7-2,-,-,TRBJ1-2,TGTGCCAGCAGCTTAGTCCCGATTTCCAGGGTCTCAGTAGGAGGCTACACCTTC,CASSLVPISRVSVGGYTF
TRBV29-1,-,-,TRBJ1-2,TGCAGCGTTGAATCCGGTAGTGACTATGGCTACACCTTC,CSVESGSDYGYTF
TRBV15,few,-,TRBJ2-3,TGTGCCACCAGCCCCTCCCGAGGAGGCACAGATACGCAGTATTTT,CATSPSRGGTDTQYF
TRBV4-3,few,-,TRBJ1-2,TGCGCCAGCAGCCAAGACGATCGGGGCGCGGGGGCTGGCTACACCTTC,CASSQDDRGAGAGYTF
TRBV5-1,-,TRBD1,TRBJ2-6,TGCGCCAGCAGCTTCGGGACAGGGTCTAGAGGGGCCAACGTCCTGACTTTC,CASSFGTGSRGANVLTF
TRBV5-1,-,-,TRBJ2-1,TGCGCCAGCAGCTTGGAGCGTTGGACAATTAATGTTCAGTTCTTC,CASSLERWTINVQFF
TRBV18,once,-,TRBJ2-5,TGTGCCAGCTCACTGGACAGACCCCAAGAGACCCAGTACTTC,CASSLDRPQETQYF
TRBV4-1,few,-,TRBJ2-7,TGCGCCAGCAGTCGTGTGGGAGGCGAGCAGTACTTC,CASSRVGGEQYF
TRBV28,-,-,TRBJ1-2,TGTGCCAGCACTCAGTATACGGGTGCTAACTATGGCTACACCTTC,CASTQYTGANYGYTF
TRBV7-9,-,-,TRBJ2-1,TGTGCCAGCAGCTTAGCGGGGGGGCCTAGCGGACTATCCTACAATGAGCAGTTCTTC,CASSLAGGPSGLSYNEQFF
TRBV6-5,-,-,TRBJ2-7,TGTGCCAGCAGTTACCCGGGGGACCCCCCGTACTTC,CASSYPGDPPYF
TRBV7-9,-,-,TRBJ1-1,TGTGCCAGCAGCCCAGACACTGAAGCTTTCTTT,CASSPDTEAFF
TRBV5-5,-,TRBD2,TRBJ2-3,TGTGCCAGCAGCTTGGAGTTTTTGGGGGAATTAGCGGGGGGCCCAGATACGCAGTATTTT,CASSLEFLGELAGGPDTQYF
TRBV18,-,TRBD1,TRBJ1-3,TGTGCCAGCTCACCATTCGACCGGACAGGCGGAAACACCATATATTTT,CASSPFDRTGGNTIYF
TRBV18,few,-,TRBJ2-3,TGTGCCAGCTCACCAGGGCCGACGTCCTCTAGCACAGATACGCAGTATTTT,CASSPGPTSSSTDTQYF
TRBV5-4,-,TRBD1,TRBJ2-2,TGTGCCAGCAGCTCCGACAGGGGGACCGGGGAGCTGTTTTTT,CASSSDRGTGELFF
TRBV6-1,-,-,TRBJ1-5,TGTGCCAGCAGTGCAAACAGAAATTCCTATCAGCCCCAGCATTTT,CASSANRNSYQPQHF
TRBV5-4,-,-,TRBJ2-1,TGTGCCAGCAGCTTGGACGGCTGGGGGACAAAGACGAGCTCCTACAATGAGCAGTTCTTC,CASSLDGWGTKTSSYNEQFF
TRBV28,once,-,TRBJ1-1,TGTGCCAGCAGGGGGGACCAGGGAGCTTTCTTT,CASRGDQGAFF
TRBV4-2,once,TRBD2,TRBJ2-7,TGTGCCAGCAGCCAGACTAGCGGGCCCTCTGAGCAGTACTTC,CASSQTSGPSEQYF
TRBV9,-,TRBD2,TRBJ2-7,TGTGCCAGCAGCGTATCTAGCGGAGGGACCTACGAGCAGTACTTC,CASSVSSGGTYEQYF
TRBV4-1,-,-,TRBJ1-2,TGCGCCAGCAGCCAAGGGGGGCACACTACCAACTATGGCTACACCTTC,CASSQGGHTTNYGYTF
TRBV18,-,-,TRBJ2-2,TGTGCCAGCTCACCTTCCGAAGGGTTCACCGGGGAGCTGTTTTTT,CASSPSEGFTGELFF
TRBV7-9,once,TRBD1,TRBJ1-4,TGTGCCAGCAGCTTCACAGGGGGCGGTGAAAAACTGTTTTTT,CASSFTGGGEKLFF
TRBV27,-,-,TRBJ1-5,TGTGCCAGCAGTTTATCCAGCAATCAGCCCCAGCATTTT,CASSLSSNQPQHF
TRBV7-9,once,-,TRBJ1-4,TGTGCCAGCAGCCCCCGGGCGGCAACTAATGAAAAACTGTTTTTT,CASSPRAATNEKLFF
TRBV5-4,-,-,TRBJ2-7,TGTGCCAGCAGCTTGGGCAGGCCGGCTAGCTACGAGCAGTACTTC,CASSLGRPASYEQYF
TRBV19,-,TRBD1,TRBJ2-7,TGTGCCAGTAGTAGCCGACAGGGCTTGGAAAACGAGCAGTACTTC,CASSSRQGLENEQYF
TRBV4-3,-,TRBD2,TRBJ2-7,TGCGCCAGCAGCCAAGGTGTGGGACTAGACTACGAGCAGTACTTC,CASSQGVGLDYEQYF